Below are 5 T cell receptor beta chains sequenced from a single sample in a study of T cell repertoires in cytomegalovirus infection. Via MiXCR, TCRdb re-called the reads, giving one row per CDR3 protein. The sample consists of approximately 500,000 distinct CDR3 sequences, 15% to 20% of them appearing once. The sample was CD8+ T cells from PBMCs. Every receptor here comes from a human donor in good health (CMV status not recorded). Some clones in this sample may be carry-over from other donors' samples.

In its sample, this clonotype was seen many times. V is TRBV27 and J is TRBJ1-4; no clear D. This CDR3 is built from 13 residues. V lost 8 bases, J lost 4 bases, and 11 bases lay in between. Germline values: CDR1 MNHEY, CDR2 SMNVEV (reference sequence). The CDR3 spells CASSPAGNEKLFF. DNA for the CDR3: TGTGCCAGCTCCCCGGCCGGTAATGAAAAACTGTTTTTT.

J is TRBJ2-7 and V is TRBV29-1, with TRBD2 as a possible D gene (6 bases). V was trimmed by 0 bases and J by 4 bases, leaving 19 bases between them. Germline assignment: CDR1 SQVTM and CDR2 ANQGSEA. This CDR3 comprises 16 residues. CDR3 residues: CSVEEGGVGGVYEQYF. CDR3 DNA: TGCAGCGTTGAAGAGGGGGGAGTGGGCGGAGTTTACGAGCAGTACTTC.

The table lists this clonotype with many counts. The CDR3 nucleotides are TGTGCCACCAGTGACTCCCCCGGGACTAGCGGGAGTGCGGCCAGTAATGAGCAGTTCTTC. Its translation is CATSDSPGTSGSAASNEQFF. The chain has TRBV24-1 and TRBJ2-1, with 14 bases aligning to TRBD2. Germline trimming cut 4 bases from V and 7 bases from J; bases unmatched to any gene: 17. CDR1 and CDR2 (germline): KGHDR, SFDVKD. There are 20 residues in the CDR3.

This clonotype was observed once. Without the conserved terminal phenylalanine or tryptophan, this CDR3 likely stems from a read error. This sequence joins TRBV2 and TRBJ2-7; TRBD1 matches 9 bases. Germline CDR1 reads SNHLY; CDR2 reads FYNNEI. The junction had 6 bases not matched to a gene; V was cut back by 8 bases and J by 4 bases. This CDR3 spans 13 amino acids. CDR3 sequence (DNA): TGTGCCAGCCTAGGACAGGGGTTATACGAGCAGTACTTA. Its translation: CASLGQGLYEQYL.

V and J are TRBV5-5 and TRBJ2-3; D ambiguous. V was clipped by 4 bases and J by 0 bases, with 9 bases between them. CDR3 length equals 14 residues. Germline V CDR1 and CDR2: SGHKS, YYEKEE (reference sequence). The CDR3 region is CASSPWPSTDTQYF. The CDR3 DNA follows: TGTGCCAGCAGCCCCTGGCCAAGCACAGATACGCAGTATTTT.